This TCR beta chain originates from a study of CD8+ T cells in alopecia areata. About the research overall: Oral tofacitinib, 5 to 10 mg twice daily, was given in an open-label trial. Study results and limitations: Expanded CD8+ clones among the top 100, and scalp clonality, were significantly decreased by tofacitinib. Sharing of TCRs across patients appeared less clear than in mice, possibly for HLA-related reasons.

Treatment described: oral pan-JAK inhibitor, 5-10 mg twice daily. Reverse transcription of extracted RNA yielded cDNA, which provided the sequencing template. TCRdb keeps only in-frame clones here, not all; method: immunoSEQ multiplex PCR. This sample carries more than 110,000 clones, 75% to 85% of them seen once, and the ten largest clones take 20% to 30%. There are a few counts of this clone. Its antigen remains unknown. Per the germline V gene, CDR1 is SEHNR and CDR2 is FQNEAQ (reference sequence). Trimming took 5 bases from V and 4 from J; bases not matched to a gene: 0. This CDR3 region has 12 residues.

The sample was CD8+ T cells sorted from blood, taken at week 4, from a patient treated with tofacitinib. The gene calls are TRBV7-9 and TRBJ2-5, with 8 nucleotides matching TRBD1. The clonotype comes from a human donor with alopecia areata. As DNA, the CDR3 is TGTGCCAGCAGCGGACAGGGAGAGACCCAGTACTTC. This codes for CASSGQGETQYF.